A single T cell receptor beta chain is shown here with its context. This entry comes from a study of T-cell reconstitution after alpha-beta-depleted transplantation in children. Unique molecular identifiers featured in how the TCRbeta library was prepared. TCRdb independently ran MiXCR on the PCR reads; one entry per CDR3 protein. The sample yields a few hundred thousand distinct CDR3 sequences, 10% seen once. The specimen was PBMCs from the stem cell graft donor, collected from the stem cell graft. This sequence was found in a human donor who donated a stem cell graft to a child with acute lymphoblastic leukemia.

CDR3 bases: TGTGCCAGCAGTTTCCAAAGCGGCCAAGAGACCCAGTACTTC. Encoded protein: CASSFQSGQETQYF. The chain carries TRBV28 and TRBJ2-5, with D possibly matching TRBD2 (5 bases). The CDR3 sequence is 14 residues long. V lost 3 bases to trimming and J lost 1 base, with 9 bases between them. The germline gives CDR1 MDHEN, CDR2 SYDVKM.